The present entry profiles one TCR beta chain with its context. This clonotype was detected only a few times. What antigen it recognizes has not been identified. Base qualities are not recorded, but no much larger clone differs from it by a single base. Libraries were constructed by PCR. These reads were obtained on an Illumina HiSeq 2500. TCR library preparation used molecular barcoding, with unique molecular identifiers applied to normalize quantification of the TCRbeta repertoire. TCRdb itself trimmed the public reads at Q25 with fastp, ran MiXCR and retained productive beta chains. Under each unique CDR3 protein, matching rows form one entry showing the most common genes and DNA. The sample yields about 440,000 distinct CDR3 sequences; 43% were counted once. Roughly 27% of the sample belongs to the ten largest clones. The CDR3 has 13 amino acids, counting the end cysteine and phenylalanine. Here the CDR3 DNA is all that survives: 39 bases in frame from base 1. Trimming takes 5 bases off V and 3 bases off J; junction bases not matched to a gene: 2. The CDR1 and CDR2 encoded by the germline V gene (reference sequence) are DFQATT and SNEGSKA.

These data originate in a study of T-cell reconstitution after alpha-beta-depleted transplantation in children listed by TCRdb under 2016. Turning to the overall study: Using TCR repertoire profiling, the study quantitatively followed how T-cell immune reconstitution unfolded in children after TCRalphabeta/CD19-depleted allogeneic hematopoietic cell transplantation.

The research as a whole found: The frequencies of hyperexpanded clones fell over the following months, and after one year, T-cell counts and TCRbeta diversity were mostly attributed to newly produced T cells. The high TCRbeta diversity at day 60 in some patients was ascribed to recipient T cells and intrathymic progenitors that had survived conditioning. About two months after transplant, the apparently early recovery of alphabetaT-cell counts reportedly depended on just several hundred clones that had expanded rapidly and came from non-depleted graft cells.

What this sample's treatment or condition label stands for: allogeneic hematopoietic cell transplantation with graft depleted of TCRalphabeta T cells and CD19 B cells. The children who served as transplant recipients had been given grafts of TCRalphabeta/CD19-depleted allogeneic hematopoietic cells. Here the sequenced sample was PBMCs, taken before TCRalphabeta/CD19-depleted stem cell transplant. Recombination linked TRBV20-1 to TRBJ2-3, with 10 bases matching TRBD2. This clonotype originated in a girl under 10 years old with aplastic anemia, due to receive a stem cell transplant. In nucleotides, the sequence is TGCAGTGCTGAACTAGCGGGAACAGATACGCAGTATTTT. Its product reads: CSAELAGTDTQYF.